This TCR beta chain was documented in a study of blood T cell repertoires in COVID-19. For the study at large: Italy, Spain and the United States were the sources of the convalescent and acute COVID-19 samples. Nucleic acid was either cDNA or gDNA, and it came from T cells, B-cell-depleted T cells, or PBMCs.

Source study methods: Estimation of nucleated cell counts was performed using reference gene primer amplification. Some clones are missing from TCRdb's copy, which holds only in-frame ones; the method was immunoSEQ multiplex PCR. V and J calls and clone size come straight from that table; D and trimming were deduced from the DNA. The sample gives approximately 240,000 clones, approximately 81% of which show up once; roughly 2.6% is in the top ten. J gave up 6 bases and V 7 bases, and 8 bases lay outside the gene matches. The CDR3 loop spans 13 amino acids. The germline V gene has CDR1 SGHVS and CDR2 FQNEAQ.

The specimen was peripheral blood. This chain links TRBV7-8 with TRBJ1-2; 7 bases agree with TRBD1. This clonotype originated in a man between 45 and 60 years old who had recovered from COVID-19. CDR3 residues: CASKQQGSDGYTF. In nucleotides, the CDR3 is TGTGCCAGCAAGCAACAGGGGTCCGATGGCTACACCTTC.